The following is a TCR beta chain sequence with its context. Its antigen remains unidentified. No qualities accompany the bases; no much larger clone lies one base away. The library was built by means of the immunoSEQ multiplex PCR assay. Each sample had around 92,000 TCR templates assayed by the deep sequencing platform. Genomic DNA extracted from sorted T cells was used for TCRbeta CDR3 sequencing. The authors' analysis ran thus. The R programming language was used for the clonal analysis of the TCRbeta CDR3 data. Alloreactive CD4+ and CD8+ clones were defined by comparing unstimulated samples with post-reaction CFSE-low samples. Regulatory or non-regulatory origin was assigned to alloreactive CD4+ clones by matching of sequences to sorted unstimulated Treg and non-Treg repertoires. TCRdb carries this immuneACCESS record with in-frame sequences only. Its versions omit some clonotypes, under half of them owing to an unresolved V gene in the studies checked, with the rest unexplained. Clonal size and the V and J genes are those of that table, whereas D and trimming came from the DNA. For this sample the table gives over 85,000 clones, of which under 95% were detected only once. The top ten hold 5.5% to 7.5% of the sample.

The sample is drawn from a study of siplizumab effects on memory and regulatory T cells (dated by TCRdb to about 2019). About the full investigation: The study examined how the anti-CD2 antibody siplizumab affects alloreactive T-cell subsets in allogeneic mixed lymphocyte reactions built from human PBMCs. The full study reports these points: For roughly 80-95% of proliferating CD4+ or CD8+ clones, no naive or memory phenotype could be assigned. Whether proliferating Tregs from siplizumab cultures were suppressive was not functionally confirmed. Because sequences below about 10^-5 frequency were poorly captured, only a minor fraction of alloreactive clones could be mapped to unstimulated subsets. Among mappable alloreactive CD4+ clones, the Treg-derived fraction averaged around 70% with siplizumab versus roughly 25% in control reactions. Siplizumab significantly reduced the cumulative frequency of alloreactive sequences traceable to unstimulated CD4+ memory T cells. Greater diversity appeared to be present in unstimulated naive T cells than in memory T cells, and a substantial contribution to the alloresponse seemed to be made by naive cells.

Sorted unstimulated T cells and proliferating T cells recovered from mixed lymphocyte reactions were subjected to TCRbeta CDR3 sequencing. Fresh whole blood from ten HLA-typed healthy donors was used as the source from which PBMCs were isolated. The junction shows trimming of 5 bases on V and 4 bases on J, and the gene matches do not reach 11 bases of it. Looking up the germline V gene (reference sequence) yields CDR1 MNHEY and CDR2 SMNVEV. The CDR3 numbers 15 residues from cysteine through phenylalanine. Just the 45-base CDR3 DNA is kept, in frame starting at base 1. Sequenced input: CD8+ T cells sorted from blood. The sequence is built from TRBV27 and TRBJ2-7; 7 of the junction bases match TRBD1. The clonotype originates from a human donor in good health. The sequenced DNA is TGTGCCAGCAGTCCCCGACAGGGATCCAGTTACGAGCAGTACTTC. Its translation is CASSPRQGSSYEQYF.